This TCR beta chain was recorded in a study of regulatory T cells in long-lasting Graves disease. Overall study context: Less than 3 months of antithyroid drugs had been taken by newly diagnosed Graves' patients. Study results and limitations: Favored gene segments in persistent disease were TRBV28, TRBJ1-2 and TRBJ2-5. Public clonotype sharing was higher in persistent than newly diagnosed patients. Persistent Graves' patients showed less TCR diversity than newly diagnosed ones.

Arm-PCR of CDR3 regions and iRepertoire HTBI primers were used to build TCR beta libraries. TCRdb re-called the multiplex PCR reads with MiXCR, one entry per CDR3 protein. This sample carries hundreds of thousands of distinct CDR3 sequences, roughly a sixth of them seen once, and the ten largest clones take 22%. This sample's time point: newly diagnosed GD, antithyroid drugs for less than 3 months. PBMC-derived RNA was used for the TCR library. This clonotype was counted ten times or more. Its target is unknown. V gave up 2 bases and J gave up 11 bases, with 15 bases separating them. This CDR3 spans 13 amino acids. From germline, CDR1 is SGHTA and CDR2 FQGNSA.

The chain has TRBV7-2 and TRBJ1-1; a weak D match, TRBD1 (5 bases). This TCR was sampled from a female donor with Graves disease. The material sequenced was peripheral blood mononuclear cells (PBMCs), taken at new diagnosis, from a patient treated with antithyroid drugs. Written as DNA, the CDR3 is TGTGCCAGCAGCTTAACCCCAGGGCCAGGGGCTTTCTTT. Translated: CASSLTPGPGAFF.